The next 7 T cell receptor beta chains were all read from a single sample in a study of cytomegalovirus exposure and HLA in healthy donors. The PCR contained 60 Vbeta and 13 Jbeta primers. Sequencing used immunoSEQ multiplex PCR; TCRdb keeps in-frame clones, though not all of them. The table has about 130,000 clones, more than 8% seen once. Specimen: PBMCs. The source of these receptors is a man in his fifties in good health and CMV-seronegative.

V is TRBV29-1 and J is TRBJ1-2; 7 nucleotides line up with TRBD1. This CDR3 is 16 amino acids long. Trimming at V came to 7 bases and at J to 7 bases, leaving 21 bases not matched to a gene. Germline lookup yields CDR1 SQVTM and CDR2 ANQGSEA. As DNA, the CDR3 is TGCAGCGGGGGGTCGGAGGGGGCAGCCTATTCGCCTGGCTACACCTTC. Its translation: CSGGSEGAAYSPGYTF.

The V gene is TRBV30, the J gene TRBJ2-2; D is perhaps TRBD2 (5 bases). The V gene's germline CDR1 is GTSNPN and CDR2 SVGIG (reference sequence). Trimming removed 0 bases at V and 8 bases at J, with 13 bases between. The CDR3 covers 14 residues. The CDR3 region has the DNA TGTGCCTGGAGTGTACTAGTATCAGAGGGGGAGCTGTTTTTT. Amino acid sequence: CAWSVLVSEGELFF. Full variable domain (missing parts from reference TRBV30 and TRBJ2-2): SQTIHQWPATLVQPVGSPLSLECTVEGTSNPNLYWYRQAAGRGLQLLFYSVGIGQISSEVPQNLSASRPQDRQFILSSKKLLLSDSGFYLCAWSVLVSEGELFFGEGSRLTVL.

The rearrangement links TRBV19 to TRBJ2-1; 9 bases map to TRBD2. The CDR3 is 17 residues long. CDR1 is LNHDA and CDR2 is SQIVND in the germline V gene (reference sequence). V lost 0 bases to trimming and J lost 0 bases; unmatched junction nucleotides: 3. The CDR3 nucleotides are TGTGCCAGTAGTATAGAGGTTAGCGGGAGCTCCTACAATGAGCAGTTCTTC. It codes for CASSIEVSGSSYNEQFF.

The rearrangement links TRBV30 to TRBJ1-3; 7 bases match TRBD1. Unmatched junction bases numbered 14, after V lost 0 bases and J lost 3 bases. Germline CDR1 and CDR2: GTSNPN and SVGIG (reference sequence). The CDR3 sequence is 18 residues long. Here the CDR3 DNA reads TGTGCCTGGAGTGTACAGGGGAGTCTCGGACGAGTTGGAAACACCATATATTTT. Its translation is CAWSVQGSLGRVGNTIYF.

The chain joins TRBV6-6 to TRBJ1-4; a weak D match, TRBD1 (5 bases). This CDR3 contains 15 residues. V lost 6 bases and J 7 bases, leaving 18 bases between the germline ends. Germline V lookup: CDR1 MNHNY, CDR2 SVGAGI (reference sequence). This CDR3 reads CASRSTAGGFEKLFF. The CDR3 nucleotides read TGTGCCAGCAGGAGTACAGCGGGGGGATTTGAAAAACTGTTTTTT.

This clone has a handful of counts. The chain employs TRBV15 and TRBJ1-2; D is uncertain. Per germline, CDR1 LNHNV and CDR2 YYDKDF (reference sequence). CDR3 length: 16 residues. V shed 0 bases and J shed 3 bases, with 14 bases lying between them. The chain's CDR3 is CATSRDPRRSYYGYTF. The CDR3 coding sequence is TGTGCCACCAGCAGAGATCCCAGGCGATCATACTATGGCTACACCTTC.

This clone has just one count. The chain employs TRBV7-3 and TRBJ2-1; no clear D. Germline V lookup: CDR1 SGHTA, CDR2 FQGTGA. V shed 1 base and J shed 7 bases, with 8 bases lying between them. CDR3 length equals 13 residues. CDR3 region: CASSLSQVNEQFF. For the CDR3, the DNA is TGTGCCAGCAGCTTAAGTCAGGTAAATGAGCAGTTCTTC.